The rows below give T cell receptor beta chains drawn from one sample of a study of beta chain features in type 1 diabetes. Repertoires were generated with immunoSEQ multiplex PCR, while TCRdb's copy carries only in-frame clones and drops some. The sample yields approximately 300,000 clones, approximately 11% seen once. The sample was naive CD4+ T cells from blood. These receptors were taken from a woman younger than 45 in good health. The conserved cysteine and the conserved F or W are not part of the CDR3 here. A D gene is named only where the DNA matches it firmly.

d_call | j_call | v_call | cdr3_aa
TRBD2 | TRBJ2-7 | TRBV27 | ASSLFREGIEQY
- | TRBJ2-1 | TRBV14 | ASSQEIGSSYNEQF
TRBD1 | TRBJ2-7 | TRBV6-5 | ASSYSIGTGYHEQY
TRBD1 | TRBJ2-7 | TRBV28 | ASRTGTGSSYEQY
TRBD1 | TRBJ2-5 | TRBV7-3 | ASSPAGGQETQY
TRBD1 | TRBJ1-5 | TRBV18 | ASSPVAGGWGGNQPQH
- | TRBJ2-1 | TRBV27 | ASSLRGGGNEQF
- | TRBJ2-1 | TRBV7-9 | ASSERQPPYNEQF
TRBD2 | TRBJ2-3 | TRBV11-3 | ASSRLAGGPDTQY
- | TRBJ2-1 | TRBV6-5 | ASSGAWEQF
- | TRBJ1-1 | TRBV6-5 | ASSYSYRNTEAF
TRBD1 | TRBJ2-5 | TRBV5-1 | ASSLGGGETQY
- | TRBJ2-1 | TRBV6-6 | ASSRPAGYNEQF
- | TRBJ1-4 | TRBV7-9 | ASSLLDKANEKLF
- | TRBJ2-7 | TRBV28 | ATDLPGLSYEQY
TRBD2 | TRBJ2-7 | TRBV29-1 | SVEDSGSSYEQY
- | TRBJ2-1 | TRBV7-3 | ASSPRTGYNEQF
- | TRBJ2-7 | TRBV28 | ASRRPLSYEQY
TRBD1 | TRBJ2-5 | TRBV9 | ASSVDRGPGETQY
TRBD2 | TRBJ2-5 | TRBV6-5 | ASSLAGLGETQY
TRBD1 | TRBJ1-1 | TRBV5-1 | ASSRTGGNTEAF
- | TRBJ1-2 | TRBV6-1 | ASSDNSYGYT
- | TRBJ2-2 | TRBV5-6 | ASRAPPGELF
- | TRBJ2-3 | TRBV6-6 | ASSPRGSSDTQY
- | TRBJ2-7 | TRBV4-2 | ASSQAGVDEQY
- | TRBJ1-1 | TRBV7-6 | ASSLAEGIAEAF
TRBD1 | TRBJ1-2 | TRBV6-1 | ASRGQALTNYGYT
TRBD2 | TRBJ2-1 | TRBV7-2 | ASSLVGGLAGFYNEQF
- | TRBJ2-7 | TRBV18 | ASSPSTYEQY
TRBD2 | TRBJ2-1 | TRBV7-3 | ASSSGTSGGVSYNEQF
- | TRBJ2-1 | TRBV29-1 | SAERSEDNEQF
- | TRBJ2-7 | TRBV10-3 | AISETGTHSYEQY
TRBD2 | TRBJ2-1 | TRBV7-8 | ASSFQTSGTIHEQF
- | TRBJ1-2 | TRBV21-1 | ASKTGGRGIYGYT
- | TRBJ2-1 | TRBV14 | ASSRDLSSYNEQF
- | TRBJ2-3 | TRBV9 | ASRETGRGTQY
- | TRBJ1-2 | TRBV9 | ASSVYDRPNYGYT
- | TRBJ2-2 | TRBV29-1 | SVGLNTGELF
- | TRBJ2-7 | TRBV2 | ASTNREYYEQY
- | TRBJ2-5 | TRBV29-1 | SVAGGPKGAQETQY
TRBD1 | TRBJ2-7 | TRBV7-2 | ASSFTGTGRHEQY
TRBD1 | TRBJ1-1 | TRBV20-1 | SARDRDPF